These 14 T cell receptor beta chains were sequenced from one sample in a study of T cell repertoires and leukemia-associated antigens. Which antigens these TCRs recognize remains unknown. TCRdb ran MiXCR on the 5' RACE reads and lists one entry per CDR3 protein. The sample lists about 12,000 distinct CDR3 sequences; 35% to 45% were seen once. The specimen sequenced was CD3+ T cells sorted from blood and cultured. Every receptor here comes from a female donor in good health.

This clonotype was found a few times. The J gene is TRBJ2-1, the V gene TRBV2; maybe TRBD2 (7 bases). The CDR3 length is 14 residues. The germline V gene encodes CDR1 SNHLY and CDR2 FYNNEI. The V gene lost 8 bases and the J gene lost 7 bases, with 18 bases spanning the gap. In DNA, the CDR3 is TGTGCCAGCGTTAGGGAGGGGGGTAAGAATGAGCAGTTCTTC. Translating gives CASVREGGKNEQFF.

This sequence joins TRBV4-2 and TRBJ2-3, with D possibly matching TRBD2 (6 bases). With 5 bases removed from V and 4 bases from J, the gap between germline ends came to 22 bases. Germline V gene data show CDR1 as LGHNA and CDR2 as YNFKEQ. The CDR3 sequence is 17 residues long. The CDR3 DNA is TGTGCCAGCAGCGGAGGGACGCCGGGACTTGGGCCAGATACGCAGTATTTT. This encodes CASSGGTPGLGPDTQYF.

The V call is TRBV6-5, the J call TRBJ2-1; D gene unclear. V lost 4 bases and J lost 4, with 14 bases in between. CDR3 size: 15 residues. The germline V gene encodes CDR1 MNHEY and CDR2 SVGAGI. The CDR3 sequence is CASSLAPRNYNEQFF. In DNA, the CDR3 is TGTGCCAGCAGTTTGGCTCCCCGGAATTACAATGAGCAGTTCTTC.

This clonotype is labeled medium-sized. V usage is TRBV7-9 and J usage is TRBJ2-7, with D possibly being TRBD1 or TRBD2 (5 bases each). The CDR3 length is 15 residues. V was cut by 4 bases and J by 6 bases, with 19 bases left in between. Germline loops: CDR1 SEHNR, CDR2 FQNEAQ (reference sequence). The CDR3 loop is CASSSRDLGVLEQYF. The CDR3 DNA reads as TGTGCCAGCAGCTCCCGTGATTTGGGGGTTCTCGAGCAGTACTTC.

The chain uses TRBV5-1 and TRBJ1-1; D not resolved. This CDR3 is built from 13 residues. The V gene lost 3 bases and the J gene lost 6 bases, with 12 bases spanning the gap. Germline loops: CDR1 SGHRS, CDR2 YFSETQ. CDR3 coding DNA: TGCGCCAGCAGCTCGCCGAAGAGCCCTGAAGCTTTCTTT. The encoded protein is CASSSPKSPEAFF. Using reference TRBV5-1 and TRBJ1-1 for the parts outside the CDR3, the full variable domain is KAGVTQTPRYLIKTRGQQVTLSCSPISGHRSVSWYQQTPGQGLQFLFEYFSETQRNKGNFPGRFSGRQFSNSRSEMNVSTLELGDSALYLCASSSPKSPEAFFGQGTRLTVV.

The CDR3 coding sequence is TGCGCCAGCAGCCAAGCACCTACAGGTGATGATACGCAGTATTTT. Protein: CASSQAPTGDDTQYF. The rearrangement uses TRBV4-1 and TRBJ2-3; maybe TRBD1 (5 bases). Germline CDR1 and CDR2: MGHRA and YSYEKL. The V and J ends lost 1 base and 6 bases respectively, with 14 bases between them. This CDR3 is built from 15 residues.

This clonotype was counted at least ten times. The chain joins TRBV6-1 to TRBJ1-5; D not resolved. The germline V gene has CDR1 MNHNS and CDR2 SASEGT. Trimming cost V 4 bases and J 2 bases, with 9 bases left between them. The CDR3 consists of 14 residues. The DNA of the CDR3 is TGTGCCAGCAGTGTGGGTATGGGCAATCAGCCCCAGCATTTT. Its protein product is CASSVGMGNQPQHF.

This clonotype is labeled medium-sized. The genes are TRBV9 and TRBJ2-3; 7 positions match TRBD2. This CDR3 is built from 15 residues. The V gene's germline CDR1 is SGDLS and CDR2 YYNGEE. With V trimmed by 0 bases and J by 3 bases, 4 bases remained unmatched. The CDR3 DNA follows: TGTGCCAGCAGCGTAGAAGCGGGAAGAACAGATACGCAGTATTTT. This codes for CASSVEAGRTDTQYF.

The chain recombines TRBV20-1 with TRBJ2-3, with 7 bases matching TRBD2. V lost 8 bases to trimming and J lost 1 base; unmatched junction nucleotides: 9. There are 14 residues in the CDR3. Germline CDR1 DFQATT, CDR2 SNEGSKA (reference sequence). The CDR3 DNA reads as TGCAGTTTCCTTGTACGGGAGGGCACAGATACGCAGTATTTT. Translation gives CSFLVREGTDTQYF.

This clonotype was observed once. The DNA of the CDR3 is TGTGCCAGCAGTCCCCACCCGGGACCGGGGGTCGAGCAGTTCTTC. Encoded protein: CASSPHPGPGVEQFF. This sequence joins TRBV7-9 and TRBJ2-1; tentative D call: TRBD2 (6 bases). From germline, CDR1 is SEHNR and CDR2 FQNEAQ (reference sequence). V was clipped by 6 bases and J by 10 bases, with 22 bases between them. The CDR3 runs to 15 residues.

The CDR3 bases are TGCAGTGCTAGTTCCTTGACAGTAAACACAGATACGCAGTATTTT. It translates to CSASSLTVNTDTQYF. The rearrangement uses TRBV20-1 and TRBJ2-3; tentatively, D is TRBD1 (5 bases). The length of the CDR3 is 15 residues. The V and J ends lost 3 bases and 2 bases respectively, with 15 bases between them. Germline V gives CDR1 DFQATT, CDR2 SNEGSKA (reference sequence).

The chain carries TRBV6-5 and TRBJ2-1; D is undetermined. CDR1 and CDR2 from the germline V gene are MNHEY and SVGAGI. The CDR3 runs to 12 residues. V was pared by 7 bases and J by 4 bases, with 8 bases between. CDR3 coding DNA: TGTGCCAGCAAAGGAGATTACAATGAGCAGTTCTTC. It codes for CASKGDYNEQFF.

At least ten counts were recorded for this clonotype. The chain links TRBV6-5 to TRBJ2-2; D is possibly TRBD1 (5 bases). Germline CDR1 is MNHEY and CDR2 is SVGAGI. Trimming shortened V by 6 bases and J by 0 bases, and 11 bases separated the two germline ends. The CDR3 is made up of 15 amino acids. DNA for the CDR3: TGTGCCAGCAGGGGCAGGGTGGCGAACACCGGGGAGCTGTTTTTT. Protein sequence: CASRGRVANTGELFF.

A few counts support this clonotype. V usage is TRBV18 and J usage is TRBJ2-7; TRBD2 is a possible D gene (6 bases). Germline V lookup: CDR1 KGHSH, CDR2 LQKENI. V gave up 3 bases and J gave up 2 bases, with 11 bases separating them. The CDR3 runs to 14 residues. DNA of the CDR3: TGTGCCAGCTCACCGGGGCGGGACCCCTACGAGCAGTACTTC. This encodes CASSPGRDPYEQYF.